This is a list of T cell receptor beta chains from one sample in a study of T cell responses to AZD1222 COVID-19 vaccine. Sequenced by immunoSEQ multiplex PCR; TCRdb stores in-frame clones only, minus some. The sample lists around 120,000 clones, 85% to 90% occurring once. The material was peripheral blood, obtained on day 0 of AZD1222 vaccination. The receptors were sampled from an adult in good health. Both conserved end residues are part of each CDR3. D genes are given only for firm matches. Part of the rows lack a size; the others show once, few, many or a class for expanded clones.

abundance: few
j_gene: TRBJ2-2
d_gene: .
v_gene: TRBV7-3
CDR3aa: CASSLRATNTGELFF
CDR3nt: TGTGCCAGCAGCTTAAGAGCCACGAACACCGGGGAGCTGTTTTTT

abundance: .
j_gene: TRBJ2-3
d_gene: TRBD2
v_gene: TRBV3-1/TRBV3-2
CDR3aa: CASSLTLSGGATDTQYF
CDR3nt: TGTGCCAGCAGCCTGACACTTAGCGGGGGGGCGACAGATACGCAGTATTTT

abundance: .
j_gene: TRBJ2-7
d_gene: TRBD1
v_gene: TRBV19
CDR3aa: CASSMVTGGYEQYF
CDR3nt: TGTGCCAGTAGTATGGTGACAGGGGGTTACGAGCAGTACTTC

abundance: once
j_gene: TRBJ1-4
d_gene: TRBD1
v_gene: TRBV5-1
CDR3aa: CASSSGTAGREKLFF
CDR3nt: TGCGCCAGCAGCTCCGGGACAGCGGGGAGGGAAAAACTGTTTTTT

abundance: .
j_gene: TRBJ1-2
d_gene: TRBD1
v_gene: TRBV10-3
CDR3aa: CAISESGGGQGYTF
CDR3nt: TGTGCCATCAGTGAGTCCGGAGGGGGCCAGGGCTACACCTTC

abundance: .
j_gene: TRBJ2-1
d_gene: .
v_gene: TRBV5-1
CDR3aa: CASSLAGGVEQFF
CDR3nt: TGCGCCAGCAGCTTGGCCGGGGGAGTTGAGCAGTTCTTC

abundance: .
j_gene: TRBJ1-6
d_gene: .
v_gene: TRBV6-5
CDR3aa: CASRSRGSINSPLHF
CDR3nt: TGTGCCAGCAGGAGCCGCGGCTCAATTAATTCACCCCTCCACTTT

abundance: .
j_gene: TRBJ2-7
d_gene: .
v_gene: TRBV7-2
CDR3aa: CASSLAELYEQYF
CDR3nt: TGTGCCAGCAGCTTGGCTGAACTCTACGAGCAGTACTTC

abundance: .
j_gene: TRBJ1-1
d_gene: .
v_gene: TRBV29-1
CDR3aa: CSVAGPMNTEAFF
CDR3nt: TGCAGCGTTGCGGGACCCATGAACACTGAAGCTTTCTTT

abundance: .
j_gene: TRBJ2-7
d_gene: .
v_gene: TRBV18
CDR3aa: CASSMDSPYEQYF
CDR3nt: TGTGCCAGCTCGATGGACAGTCCCTACGAGCAGTACTTC

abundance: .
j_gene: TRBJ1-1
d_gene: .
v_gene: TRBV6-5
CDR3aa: CASTAPGAVTEAFF
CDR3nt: TGTGCCAGCACCGCCCCGGGGGCGGTCACTGAAGCTTTCTTT

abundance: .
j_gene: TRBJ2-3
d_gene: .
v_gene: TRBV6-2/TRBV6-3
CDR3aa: CASSQRRPSTDTQYF
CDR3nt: TGTGCCAGCAGTCAACGACGGCCCTCCACAGATACGCAGTATTTT

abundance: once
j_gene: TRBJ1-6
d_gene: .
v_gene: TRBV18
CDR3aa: CASSSGDFSPLHF
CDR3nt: TGTGCCAGCTCATCAGGGGACTTTTCACCCCTCCACTTT

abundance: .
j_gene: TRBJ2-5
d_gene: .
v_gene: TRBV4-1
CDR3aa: CASSQEGGNPWKTQYF
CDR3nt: TGCGCCAGCAGCCAAGAGGGTGGAAACCCATGGAAGACCCAGTACTTC

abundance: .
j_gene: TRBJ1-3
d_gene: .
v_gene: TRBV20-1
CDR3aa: CSASTAGNTIYF
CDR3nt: TGCAGTGCTAGTACGGCTGGAAACACCATATATTTT

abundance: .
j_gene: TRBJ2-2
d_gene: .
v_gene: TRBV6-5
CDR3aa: CASTGLPNTGELFF
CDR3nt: TGTGCCAGCACCGGCTTGCCTAACACCGGGGAGCTGTTTTTT

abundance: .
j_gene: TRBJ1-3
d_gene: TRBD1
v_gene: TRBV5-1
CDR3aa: CASSLGQGLSGNTIYF
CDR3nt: TGCGCCAGCAGCCTGGGACAGGGCCTCTCTGGAAACACCATATATTTT

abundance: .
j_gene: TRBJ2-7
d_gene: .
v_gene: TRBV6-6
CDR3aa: CASSYDTVAASYEQYF
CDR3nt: TGTGCCAGCAGTTACGATACTGTCGCGGCATCCTACGAGCAGTACTTC

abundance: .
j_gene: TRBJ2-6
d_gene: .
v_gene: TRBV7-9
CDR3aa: CASSFTGANVLTF
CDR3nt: TGTGCCAGCAGCTTCACTGGGGCCAACGTCCTGACTTTC

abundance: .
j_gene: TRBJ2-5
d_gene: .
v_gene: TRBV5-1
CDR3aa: CASSSLTRRETQYF
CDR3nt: TGCGCCAGCAGCTCCTTGACTAGGCGAGAGACCCAGTACTTC

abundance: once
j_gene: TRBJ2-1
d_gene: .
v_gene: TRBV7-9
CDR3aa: CASSEPGSHNEQFF
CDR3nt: TGTGCCAGCAGCGAACCGGGATCCCACAATGAGCAGTTCTTC

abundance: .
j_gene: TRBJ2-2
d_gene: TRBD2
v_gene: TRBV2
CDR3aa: CASRELAGAAGELFF
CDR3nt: TGTGCCAGCAGGGAACTAGCGGGAGCCGCCGGGGAGCTGTTTTTT

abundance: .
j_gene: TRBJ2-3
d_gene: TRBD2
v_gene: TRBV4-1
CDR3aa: CASSLGLAGLTDTQYF
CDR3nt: TGCGCCAGCAGCCTGGGACTAGCGGGACTCACAGATACGCAGTATTTT

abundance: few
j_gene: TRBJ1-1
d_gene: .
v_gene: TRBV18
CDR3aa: CASSAQGSGTEAFF
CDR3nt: TGTGCCAGCTCCGCCCAGGGGTCGGGCACTGAAGCTTTCTTT

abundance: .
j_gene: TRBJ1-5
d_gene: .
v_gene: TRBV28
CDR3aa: CASSLNGFGQPQHF
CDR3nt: TGTGCCAGCAGTTTAAATGGTTTCGGTCAGCCCCAGCATTTT

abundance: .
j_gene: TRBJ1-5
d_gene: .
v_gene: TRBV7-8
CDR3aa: CASSLGQGVNQPQHF
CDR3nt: TGTGCCAGCAGCTTGGGCCAGGGCGTGAATCAGCCCCAGCATTTT